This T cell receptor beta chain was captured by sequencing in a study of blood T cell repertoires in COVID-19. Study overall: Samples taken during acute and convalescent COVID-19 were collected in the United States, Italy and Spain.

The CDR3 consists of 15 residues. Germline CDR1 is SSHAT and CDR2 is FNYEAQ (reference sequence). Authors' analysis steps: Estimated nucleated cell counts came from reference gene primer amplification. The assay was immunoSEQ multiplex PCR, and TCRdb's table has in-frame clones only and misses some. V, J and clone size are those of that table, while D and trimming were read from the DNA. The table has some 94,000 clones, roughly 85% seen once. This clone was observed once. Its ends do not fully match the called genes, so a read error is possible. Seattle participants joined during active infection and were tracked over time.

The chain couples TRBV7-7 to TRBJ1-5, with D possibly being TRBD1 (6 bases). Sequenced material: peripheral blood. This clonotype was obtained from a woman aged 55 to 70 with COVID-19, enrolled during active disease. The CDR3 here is CASSLRVRGNQPQHF. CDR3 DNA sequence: TGTGCTAGCAGCTTAAGGGTAAGGGGGAATCAGCCCCAGCATTTT.